Sequencing of this TCR beta chain was carried out in a study of cytomegalovirus exposure and HLA in healthy donors. Trimming cost V 2 bases and J 1 base, with 5 bases left between them. This CDR3 contains 13 residues. Per the germline V gene, CDR1 is ENHRY and CDR2 is SYGVKD. The study ran its PCR with 60 Vbeta and 13 Jbeta primers. The data were produced by immunoSEQ multiplex PCR, yet TCRdb's version contains in-frame clones alone and is incomplete. The sample holds 200,000 or so clones, approximately 84% seen once. The sample holds a few counts of this clone. Material for sequencing was PBMCs. The TCR comes from a girl less than two years old in good health and CMV-seronegative. The V and J genes are TRBV10-3 and TRBJ1-1; D is unclear. In DNA, the CDR3 is TGTGCCATCAGTGAGCCAGGGAACACTGAAGCTTTCTTT. It is translated as CAISEPGNTEAFF.